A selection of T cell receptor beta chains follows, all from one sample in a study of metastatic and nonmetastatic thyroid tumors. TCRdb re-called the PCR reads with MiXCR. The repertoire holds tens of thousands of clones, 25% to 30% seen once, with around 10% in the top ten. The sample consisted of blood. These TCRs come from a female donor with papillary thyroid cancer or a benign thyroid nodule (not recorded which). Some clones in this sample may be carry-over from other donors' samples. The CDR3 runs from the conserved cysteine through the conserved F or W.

CDR3: CASSYSRDTQYF
J: TRBJ2-3
V: TRBV6-2/TRBV6-3

CDR3: CASSLASGRSATQYF
J: TRBJ2-5
V: TRBV5-1

CDR3: CSAWGSGTTTHEQYF
J: TRBJ2-7
V: TRBV20-1

CDR3: CASSFGNTEAFF
J: TRBJ1-1
V: TRBV7-3

CDR3: CASSYDGQFYGYTF
J: TRBJ1-2
V: TRBV6-5

CDR3: CATSPSAQDAGELFF
J: TRBJ2-2
V: TRBV24-1

CDR3: CASSEGRIYEQYF
J: TRBJ2-7
V: TRBV2

CDR3: CASSLGGLAETYNEQFF
J: TRBJ2-1
V: TRBV7-8

CDR3: CASSPRDRGYEQYF
J: TRBJ2-7
V: TRBV5-8

CDR3: CASTRAGPYEQYF
J: TRBJ2-7
V: TRBV6-2/TRBV6-3

CDR3: CASSPLNGYTF
J: TRBJ1-2
V: TRBV28

CDR3: CASSSTSGVNTGELFF
J: TRBJ2-2
V: TRBV5-6

CDR3: CASSFRTELYGYTF
J: TRBJ1-2
V: TRBV19

CDR3: CASSQDSEPGQPQHF
J: TRBJ1-5
V: TRBV4-2

CDR3: CASSLAIRIGGALDYGYTF
J: TRBJ1-2
V: TRBV28

CDR3: CASIPTPSGNKPQNF
J: TRBJ1-5
V: TRBV6-2/TRBV6-3

CDR3: CASSLAVRGYNEQFF
J: TRBJ2-1
V: TRBV5-1

CDR3: CASIPRGLAVEAFF
J: TRBJ1-1
V: TRBV6-1

CDR3: CASSLTPPGTENGYTF
J: TRBJ1-2
V: TRBV7-6

CDR3: CATSDLEKRGSMNTEAFF
J: TRBJ1-1
V: TRBV24-1

CDR3: CATQRGPFYEQYF
J: TRBJ2-7
V: TRBV15

CDR3: CASRPWASRGTEAFF
J: TRBJ1-1
V: TRBV6-4

CDR3: CATSYPVGWAYNEQFF
J: TRBJ2-1
V: TRBV24-1

CDR3: CSLEGSSGDRRNEQFF
J: TRBJ2-1
V: TRBV20-1

CDR3: CASQGGGEDEQYF
J: TRBJ2-7
V: TRBV6-1

CDR3: CSASTGVRDYGYTF
J: TRBJ1-2
V: TRBV20-1

CDR3: CASSQENIQYF
J: TRBJ2-4
V: TRBV2

CDR3: CASSQSHDTQYF
J: TRBJ2-3
V: TRBV4-2

CDR3: CSAREGGDTYEQYF
J: TRBJ2-7
V: TRBV20-1

CDR3: CASVRTSYNSPLHF
J: TRBJ1-6
V: TRBV6-1

CDR3: CASSARTGGEKLFF
J: TRBJ1-4
V: TRBV5-1

CDR3: CASSLSEQFF
J: TRBJ2-1
V: TRBV28

CDR3: CASRTSGSATDTQYF
J: TRBJ2-3
V: TRBV12-3/TRBV12-4

CDR3: CSAADYRGINNEQFF
J: TRBJ2-1
V: TRBV20-1

CDR3: CATSPGGDFQETQYF
J: TRBJ2-5
V: TRBV24-1

CDR3: CASSSTGFTGTQYF
J: TRBJ2-3
V: TRBV18

CDR3: CASSYRGLNEKLFF
J: TRBJ1-4
V: TRBV13

CDR3: CATGQGPSYEQYF
J: TRBJ2-7
V: TRBV5-1

CDR3: CASSETSGGADTQYF
J: TRBJ2-3
V: TRBV6-1

CDR3: CAGSYTSGEAFF
J: TRBJ1-1
V: TRBV6-5

CDR3: CSAPRDTRDSPLHF
J: TRBJ1-6
V: TRBV20-1

CDR3: CASSLRGPRETRYF
J: TRBJ2-5
V: TRBV19

CDR3: CASSYFRAEAFF
J: TRBJ1-1
V: TRBV6-5

CDR3: CASSEREGTFAEAFF
J: TRBJ1-1
V: TRBV2

CDR3: CAWGWGGRRSEQYF
J: TRBJ2-7
V: TRBV30

CDR3: CASSSGGARGETQYF
J: TRBJ2-5
V: TRBV3-1

CDR3: CASSSGTKYGDTQYF
J: TRBJ2-3
V: TRBV5-5

CDR3: CSARQRLDGRTGELFF
J: TRBJ2-2
V: TRBV20-1

CDR3: CASSSTSGSNSGELFF
J: TRBJ2-2
V: TRBV7-3